A single TCR beta chain is shown here with its context. This record comes from a study of blood T cell repertoires in COVID-19. Study background: The samples span acute and convalescent COVID-19 from the United States, Italy and Spain. In each case, the material was cDNA or gDNA derived from T cells, B-cell-depleted T cells, or PBMCs.

As originally analysed: Cell counts per sample came from amplifying reference gene primers. Sequencing used immunoSEQ multiplex PCR; TCRdb keeps in-frame clones, though not all of them. V, J and clone size derive from that table, while D and trimming were established from the DNA sequence. This sample carries about 20,000 clones, around 90% of them seen once, and the ten largest clones take around 6%. The germline V gene has CDR1 SNHLY and CDR2 FYNNEI. V trimming: 3 bases; J trimming: 2 bases; junction bases outside the gene matches: 1. The CDR3 runs 13 residues. Sequencing input: peripheral blood. The TCR originated in a human donor in a cohort sampled during active COVID-19. V is TRBV2 and J is TRBJ2-7, with 7 nucleotides matching TRBD1. In DNA form, the CDR3 reads TGTGCCAGCAGTGACCAGGGGGCCTACGAGCAGTACTTC. It yields the protein CASSDQGAYEQYF.